This paragraph reports one TCR beta chain. This clone was seen a single time. No antigen is known for it. Base qualities were left out, and no much larger clone turns up one base away. This record comes from a study of blood T cell repertoires in COVID-19 (dated by TCRdb to the early 2020s). In the study overall: The collaborator samples originated in the United States, Italy and Spain and spanned the acute and convalescent phases of COVID-19. The prospective study material was composed of cDNA or gDNA derived from T cells, B-cell-depleted T cells, or PBMCs. Subjects who had been exposed to COVID-19, were actively infected with it, or had recovered from it provided the deeply sampled blood TCRbeta repertoires that made up the dataset. The repertoires were released in a freely available public database meant as a resource for research on the immune response to SARS-CoV-2. The samples were drawn from two sources: the first 160 participants of the ongoing ImmuneRACE study, and some 1,300 subjects contributed by 6 global collaborators. A de-identified subject ID, COVID-19 status, age in years and sex were almost always included in the sample metadata. Where HLA class I and class II types were available, the types were taken from metadata supplied by the sample provider, not from assay-based typing.

Paper-wide results and their limitations: The amount of clinical and demographic metadata varied by source and participant and was provided uncurated.

The immunoSEQ Assay, a bias-controlled multiplex PCR, was used to amplify TCRbeta CDR3 regions from genomic DNA. In the paper's pipeline: Within the assay, amplification of reference gene primers was used to estimate how many nucleated cells each sample contained. Sequence reads were collapsed and filtered to measure the absolute abundance of every unique TCRbeta CDR3 rearrangement. For each sample, productive Simpson clonality was calculated as the square root of Simpson's diversity index over productive rearrangements. TCRdb's version of the immuneACCESS table is confined to in-frame rearrangements and falls short of the full clone set. An unresolved V gene accounts for under half of the shortfall where checked; the remainder is of unknown origin. The DNA gave D and trimming, while V, J and clone size come from that table. The sample table holds about 180,000 clones, of which over 70% were seen once. The ten top clones hold about 5.8% of the sample.

Participants in the prospective study were aged 18 to 89 years, lived in more than 20 United States geographic areas, and enrolled through a virtual design. In the prospective study, participants were assigned to cohorts based on the clinical history participants reported in a screening survey and a study questionnaire. Each participant in the prospective study had whole blood, serum and a nasopharyngeal or oropharyngeal swab collected by mobile phlebotomists. Additional blood draws and questionnaires over an approximately two-month period could optionally be provided by prospective study participants. Before DNA extraction, blood samples from the prospective study were shipped at room temperature or frozen. This TCR derives from a woman in her thirties or forties with acute COVID-19. The source material was PBMCs or T cells enriched from blood (not recorded which).

The CDR3 region: CASSPGIGQTSGTTWYEQYF. The DNA reads TGTGCCAGCAGCCCGGGGATAGGCCAGACTAGCGGCACAACATGGTACGAGCAGTACTTC. This chain is built from TRBV7-6 and TRBJ2-7; TRBD2 agrees with 9 junctional bases. CDR1 and CDR2 were assigned from the germline V gene as SGHVS and FNYEAQ. Measured from the cysteine to the phenylalanine, the CDR3 is 20 residues long. Only the CDR3 part of the read is kept: 60 bases, read in frame from the first base. Compared with germline, V lacks 5 bases and J lacks 4 bases; bases without a gene match: 24.